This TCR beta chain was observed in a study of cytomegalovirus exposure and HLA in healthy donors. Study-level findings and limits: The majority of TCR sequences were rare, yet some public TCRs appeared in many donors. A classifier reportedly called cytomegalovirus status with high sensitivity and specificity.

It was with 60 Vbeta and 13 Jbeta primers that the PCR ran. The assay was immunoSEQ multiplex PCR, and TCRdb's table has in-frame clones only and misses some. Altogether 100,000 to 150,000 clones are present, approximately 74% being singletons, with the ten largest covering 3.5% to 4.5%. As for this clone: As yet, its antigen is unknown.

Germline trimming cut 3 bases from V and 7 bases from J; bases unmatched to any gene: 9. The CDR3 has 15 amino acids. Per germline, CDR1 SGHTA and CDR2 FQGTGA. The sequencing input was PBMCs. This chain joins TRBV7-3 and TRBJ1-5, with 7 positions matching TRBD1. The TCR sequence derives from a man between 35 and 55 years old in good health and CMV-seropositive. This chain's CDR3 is CASSFRTGPPQPQHF. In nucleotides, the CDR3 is TGTGCCAGCAGCTTCCGGACAGGCCCTCCCCAGCCCCAGCATTTT.